These 17 T cell receptor beta chains were sequenced from one sample in a study of shared T cell receptors in the human thymus. Clones were read by immunoSEQ multiplex PCR, and TCRdb kept only the in-frame ones, dropping some. This sample has about 380,000 clones, with just under 95% found just once. Sequencing was done on a sample of thymocytes. Receptors were obtained from a human donor.

There are a few counts of this clone. This chain uses TRBV7-9 with TRBJ2-3, with D maybe TRBD2 (5 bases). V lost 3 bases and J 2 bases, leaving 9 bases between the germline ends. The CDR3 consists of 14 residues. The germline V gene has CDR1 SEHNR and CDR2 FQNEAQ (reference sequence). The CDR3 protein is CASSFTRPTDTQYF. CDR3 in DNA: TGTGCCAGCAGCTTTACTAGGCCCACAGATACGCAGTATTTT. The full variable domain, its missing parts supplied by reference TRBV7-9 and TRBJ2-3, is DTGVSQNPRHKITKRGQNVTFRCDPISEHNRLYWYRQTLGQGPEFLTYFQNEAQLEKSRLLSDRFSAERPKGSFSTLEIQRTEQGDSAMYLCASSFTRPTDTQYFGPGTRLTVL.

The rearrangement joins TRBV28 to TRBJ2-3, with TRBD1 matching 12 bases. Germline V gene data show CDR1 as MDHEN and CDR2 as SYDVKM. CDR3 size: 20 residues. Losses at the gene ends were 3 bases for V and 0 bases for J; bases not matched to a gene: 13. The CDR3 loop is CASSLGIRDRGLGSTDTQYF. Here the CDR3 DNA reads TGTGCCAGCAGTTTGGGCATCCGGGACAGGGGGCTTGGTAGCACAGATACGCAGTATTTT.

The V and J genes are TRBV5-4 and TRBJ2-7, with 10 bases lining up with TRBD1. Per the germline V gene, CDR1 is SGHNT and CDR2 is YYREEE (reference sequence). The CDR3 length is 13 residues. Trimming cost V 0 bases and J 6 bases; bases outside gene matches: 0. DNA of the CDR3: TGTGCCAGCAGCTTGGGGACAGGGGGCGAGCAGTACTTC. Protein product: CASSLGTGGEQYF.

The V gene is TRBV4-3, the J gene TRBJ2-1; D possibly corresponds to TRBD2 (6 bases). Germline assignment: CDR1 LGHNA and CDR2 YSLEER. With 1 base removed from V and 5 bases from J, the gap between germline ends came to 18 bases. CDR3 length: 17 amino acids. Here the CDR3 reads CASSQGALGGADNEQFF. In nucleotides, the CDR3 is TGCGCCAGCAGCCAAGGCGCTCTCGGCGGGGCCGACAATGAGCAGTTCTTC.

V is TRBV30 and J is TRBJ2-3; 8 bases line up with TRBD2. The CDR3 consists of 15 residues. Trimming cost V 4 bases and J 4 bases; bases outside gene matches: 10. Germline V lookup: CDR1 GTSNPN, CDR2 SVGIG (reference sequence). CDR3 DNA: TGTGCCTGGACCCTGACAGGACTAGCTCCAGATACGCAGTATTTT. Its translation is CAWTLTGLAPDTQYF.

With regard to this clone: No DNA is shown, since the ends of the CDR3 on it are uncertain; the CDR3 is the one TCRdb lists. The chain joins TRBV5-1 to TRBJ2-7. The CDR3 contains 13 residues when both ends are counted. Germline CDR1 reads SGHRS; CDR2 reads YFSETQ. CDR3 loop: CASSFSFGAEQYF.

This chain uses TRBV28 with TRBJ1-1; weak D call: TRBD1 (6 bases). This CDR3 comprises 15 residues. Germline V gene sequence: CDR1 MDHEN, CDR2 SYDVKM. Trimming pared 6 bases from V and 1 base from J, leaving 15 bases between. CDR3 protein: CASSLRRGGNTEAFF. The CDR3 DNA reads as TGTGCCAGCAGCCTTAGAAGGGGGGGGAACACTGAAGCTTTCTTT.

V is TRBV2 and J is TRBJ2-7; no reliable D call. Trimming cost V 7 bases and J 0 bases, with 13 bases left between them. Germline V gene data show CDR1 as SNHLY and CDR2 as FYNNEI. The CDR3 totals 14 residues. The CDR3 protein is CASTRHEPSYEQYF. The DNA of the CDR3 is TGTGCCAGCACTAGACATGAACCCTCCTACGAGCAGTACTTC.

The chain uses TRBV7-9 and TRBJ1-2; the D is unclear. This CDR3 comprises 14 residues. Trimming left V 0 bases short and J 5 bases short, with 10 bases between. Germline loops: CDR1 SEHNR, CDR2 FQNEAQ (reference sequence). The CDR3 DNA is TGTGCCAGCAGCTTAGCAGGAGATTCGTATGGCTACACCTTC. This translates into CASSLAGDSYGYTF.

The chain uses TRBV4-2 and TRBJ2-7; D is perhaps TRBD2 (5 bases). Trimming took off 1 base at V and 3 bases at J, with 13 bases between the two ends. The CDR3 has 15 amino acids. Germline V gene data show CDR1 as LGHNA and CDR2 as YNFKEQ. The CDR3 region has the DNA TGTGCCAGCAGCCAAGGCGCGGGTTCTGTCTACGAGCAGTACTTC. Translation gives CASSQGAGSVYEQYF.

J is TRBJ2-5 and V is TRBV5-4; the D gene is possibly TRBD2 (6 bases). CDR3 length: 15 amino acids. Trimming removed 0 bases at V and 7 bases at J, with 16 bases between. Germline CDR1 reads SGHNT; CDR2 reads YYREEE (reference sequence). CDR3 sequence reads: CASSLEWGPGGTQYF. The CDR3 DNA is TGTGCCAGCAGCTTGGAGTGGGGACCCGGGGGGACCCAGTACTTC.

This chain links TRBV10-3 with TRBJ2-3; D is unclear. V was clipped by 5 bases and J by 2 bases, with 8 bases between them. CDR1 and CDR2 from the germline V gene are ENHRY and SYGVKD. CDR3 length equals 13 residues. The CDR3, as DNA: TGTGCCATCAGTCAGACCCTCACAGATACGCAGTATTTT. Its translation is CAISQTLTDTQYF.

The chain employs TRBV7-2 and TRBJ1-2; 7 positions match TRBD1. Unmatched junction bases numbered 16, after V lost 5 bases and J lost 4 bases. Germline assignment: CDR1 SGHTA and CDR2 FQGNSA. This CDR3 is built from 17 residues. The chain's CDR3 is CASSPGTASYISYGYTF. CDR3 DNA: TGTGCCAGCAGCCCGGGGACAGCCAGCTATATCTCCTATGGCTACACCTTC.

This chain connects TRBV27 to TRBJ2-7, with a tentative D call TRBD1 (7 bases). The germline V gene has CDR1 MNHEY and CDR2 SMNVEV (reference sequence). This CDR3 is 14 amino acids long. The germline V and J ends were trimmed by 5 bases and 5 bases, with 16 bases remaining between them. The CDR3 sequence: CASSPPRGAHEQYF. CDR3 nucleotides: TGTGCCAGCAGTCCCCCCAGGGGGGCCCACGAGCAGTACTTC.

V gene TRBV4-3 combines with J gene TRBJ1-3, with D possibly being TRBD1 (5 bases). Germline V gene sequence: CDR1 LGHNA, CDR2 YSLEER. The V gene lost 1 base and the J gene lost 0 bases, with 13 bases spanning the gap. There are 17 residues in the CDR3. This CDR3 is CASSQVEGTSSGNTIYF. The CDR3 bases are TGCGCCAGCAGCCAAGTCGAAGGGACGAGCTCTGGAAACACCATATATTTT.

This sequence joins TRBV2 and TRBJ2-1, with D perhaps TRBD2 (6 bases). Between the trimmed V and J ends, which lost 6 bases and 0 bases, there was a span of 15 bases. The length of the CDR3 is 16 residues. From germline, CDR1 is SNHLY and CDR2 FYNNEI. The CDR3 coding sequence is TGTGCCAGCAGGGCTAGCGACCATAGCTCCTACAATGAGCAGTTCTTC. Translating it yields CASRASDHSSYNEQFF.

The chain uses TRBV28 and TRBJ2-1, with TRBD2 matching 11 bases. Trimming at V came to 6 bases and at J to 9 bases, leaving 10 bases not matched to a gene. This CDR3 has 15 residues. Per germline, CDR1 MDHEN and CDR2 SYDVKM. The CDR3 loop reads CASSLLAGEGGEQFF. CDR3 sequence (DNA): TGTGCCAGCAGCCTACTAGCGGGAGAGGGCGGTGAGCAGTTCTTC.